This T cell receptor beta chain was profiled in a study of T cell responses to AZD1222 COVID-19 vaccine (dated by TCRdb to about 2021). Study-wide context: A total of roughly 240 trial participants underwent TCR sequencing, of whom 207 received two doses of AZD1222 and some 26 received two doses of the MenACWY control vaccine. Enrollment into the trials was organized by age into subgroups of 18-55, 56-69 and 70-plus years, and those subgroups contained around 150, 28 and 57 TCR-sequenced participants, respectively.

About this clone: Its antigen is unknown. Nothing much larger sits one base from this clone, and base qualities are not available.

The research as a whole found: Because no day 14 peak-response samples were available, the repertoires could be characterized only after the peak T cell response. CD4 TCRs associated with the vaccine covered the entire spike protein, and the dominant responses were in regions 160-218 and 743-854. Reportedly, almost half of the unique spike-specific TCRs recognized epitopes lying outside the regions that are mutated in the B.1.351 and B.1.1.7 variants. The 56-69-year group was small, and its depth increase did not reach significance, likely because of low power. Participants were mostly white British and included more females than males, and it was suggested by the authors that clonal diversity may have been underestimated. After two AZD1222 doses, spike-specific TCR breadth and depth were significantly higher than at day 0 and than in MenACWY recipients. Conclusions about previously exposed vaccinees are limited, since just six AZD1222 recipients were seropositive for SARS-CoV-2 at baseline.

The meaning of the sample's time point label: about 28 days (+/-7) after the second vaccine dose. Because spike-specific TCR depth and breadth did not differ between the two schedules, AZD1222 recipients who got a second dose at roughly 4 weeks were pooled with those who got a second dose at roughly 12 weeks. Samples from vaccinated people were obtained from the UK trials COV001 and COV002, which included a single-blind randomized controlled phase 2/3 trial of AZD1222 (ChAdOx1 nCoV-19) in healthy adults. For TCRbeta chain sequencing, PBMC samples from trial participants were taken at day 0 and at day 28 after the second dose. Counted from cysteine to phenylalanine, this CDR3 has 14 amino acids. The sequence is cut down to CDR3 DNA, 42 bases in frame from base 1. According to the germline V gene (reference sequence), CDR1 reads SGHNT and CDR2 reads YYREEE. V is reduced by 0 bases and J by 2 bases, leaving a spacing of 7 bases between them.

The CDR3 regions of human TCRbeta chains were analyzed by immunosequencing. The study's processing was this. Repertoire TCRs were matched against a reference library of SARS-CoV-2-specific TCRs generated with the MIRA antigen-specificity platform. Breadth meant the fraction of unique TCRs that were SARS-CoV-2-associated, whereas depth meant the fraction of total T cells that were SARS-CoV-2-associated. Using the MIRA data, every spike-specific TCR was mapped to the spike region that the TCR reacted to and assigned to either a CD4 or a CD8 class. Log10-transformed breadth and depth values were compared by one-way ANOVA with Sidak's multiple comparisons tests. Sourced from immuneACCESS, this table was stored by TCRdb with only in-frame sequences that have V and J called. A share of the clones is absent; for the studies checked, an unresolved V gene accounts for under half, and the remainder has no known explanation. The DNA gave D and trimming, while V, J and clone size come from that table. This sample gives about 140,000 clones in total; roughly 90% of them show up just once. The ten largest clonotypes hold 4% of the sample.

Sequencing was performed on peripheral blood, taken 28 days after the second AZD1222 dose. The clonotype comes from an adult who received the AZD1222 COVID-19 vaccine. The rearranged chain carries TRBV5-4 and TRBJ2-3, with the D gene not clear enough to name. The CDR3 has the sequence CASSLVGYTDTQYF. The bases read TGTGCCAGCAGCTTGGTCGGCTACACAGATACGCAGTATTTT.